This T cell receptor (beta chain) appears in the sequencing data of a study of OX40 agonist ivuxolimab in advanced cancers. Study context: Males comprised around 80% of the group, whose mean age was approximately 60 years (range about 20 to 79). Points from the study as a whole: Doses of 0.1 to 3.0 mg/kg were accompanied by clonal expansion of CD4+ and CD8+ blood T cells by week 6.

Data came from immunoSEQ multiplex PCR; TCRdb stores just in-frame clones and leaves some out. The sample consists of about 54,000 clones, approximately 91% of them appearing once. Concerning this clone itself: Antigen: not known.

The CDR3 covers 13 residues. The germline gives CDR1 MNHEY, CDR2 SMNVEV (reference sequence). Trimming removed 5 bases at V and 4 bases at J, with 11 bases between. The material sequenced was CD4+ or CD8+ T cells sorted from blood, taken in a trial of the OX40 agonist ivuxolimab. This receptor was identified in an adult with an advanced solid tumor such as melanoma, head and neck, liver or kidney cancer. The chain links TRBV27 to TRBJ1-2; D unclear. The CDR3 spells CASSPTRFYGYTF. CDR3 in DNA: TGTGCCAGCAGTCCTACGAGGTTCTATGGCTACACCTTC.